This T cell receptor beta chain was retrieved from a study of blood T cell repertoires in COVID-19. Study information: There were acute and convalescent COVID-19 samples, and they came from the United States, Italy and Spain. Sample material is recorded as cDNA or gDNA derived from T cells, B-cell-depleted T cells, or PBMCs.

CDR1 is KGHSH, CDR2 LQKENI, per germline. Trimming removed 0 bases from V and 3 bases from J, with 9 bases in between. The CDR3 sequence is 14 residues long. In the authors' methods: Reference gene primer amplification gave estimated nucleated cell counts. Some clones are missing from TCRdb's copy, which holds only in-frame ones; the method was immunoSEQ multiplex PCR. V, J and clone size are those of that table, while D and trimming were read from the DNA. Of about 100,000 clones in the sample, around 86% were seen once. Source material: peripheral blood. The chain employs TRBV18 and TRBJ2-7; D is possibly TRBD2 (5 bases). This receptor was obtained from a man aged 45-65 years with acute or convalescent COVID-19. In DNA form, the CDR3 reads TGTGCCAGCTCACCACCGAGGGCTTACTACGAGCAGTACTTC. It translates to CASSPPRAYYEQYF.